One sample yielded the 32 T cell receptor beta chains listed below, sequenced in a study of regulatory T cells in long-lasting Graves disease. The authors built TCR beta libraries using iRepertoire HTBI primers and Arm-PCR of CDR3 regions. TCRdb reprocessed the multiplex PCR reads with MiXCR, giving one entry per CDR3 protein. The sample consists of a few hundred thousand distinct CDR3 sequences, around 23% of them appearing once. The sample's time point: persistent/refractory GD, antithyroid drugs over 5 years with positive TRAb. PBMC-derived RNA was used for the TCR library. Source: peripheral blood mononuclear cells (PBMCs), taken when the disease was refractory, from a patient treated with antithyroid drugs. These receptors came from a woman aged 40-49 years with Graves disease.

The chain is built from TRBV24-1 and TRBJ2-1, with D possibly being TRBD1 (5 bases). The CDR3 loop spans 16 amino acids. Per germline, CDR1 KGHDR and CDR2 SFDVKD. Trimming pared 5 bases from V and 4 bases from J, leaving 17 bases between. CDR3 residues: CATSGPTGNLYNEQFF. The CDR3 DNA sequence: TGTGCCACCAGTGGTCCAACAGGAAATCTTTACAATGAGCAGTTCTTC.

In this sample, this clonotype turned up many times. V and J are TRBV29-1 and TRBJ1-1, with a possible D match to TRBD1 (6 bases). Germline V gene lookup returns CDR1 SQVTM and CDR2 ANQGSEA. Trimming cost V 3 bases and J 0 bases, with 11 bases left between them. The CDR3 is 14 amino acids. CDR3 nucleotides: TGCAGCGTTGATGTCTCAGGGGTGAACACTGAAGCTTTCTTT. As protein: CSVDVSGVNTEAFF.

The chain uses TRBV6-1 and TRBJ2-7; TRBD2 agrees at 9 bases. Germline V CDR1 and CDR2: MNHNS, SASEGT. V lost 9 bases, J lost 1 base, and 13 bases stayed unmatched. CDR3 length: 16 residues. The CDR3 DNA is TGTGCCAGTCAAATAGCGGGAGCCGGTCGGTCCTACGAGCAGTACTTC. Translation gives CASQIAGAGRSYEQYF.

This clonotype was detected ten times or more. The rearrangement uses TRBV5-6 and TRBJ2-7; 8 positions agree with TRBD1. V shed 3 bases, J shed 2 bases, and the junction held 4 bases outside the gene matches. CDR3 size: 14 residues. Germline CDR1 and CDR2: SGHDT and YYEEEE. CDR3 DNA sequence: TGTGCCAGCAGCTCGTTGGACAGGGCCTACGAGCAGTACTTC. Its protein product is CASSSLDRAYEQYF.

The rearrangement links TRBV5-5 to TRBJ2-2; no reliable D call. Trimming took off 7 bases at V and 4 bases at J, with 17 bases between the two ends. Germline CDR1 is SGHKS and CDR2 is YYEKEE (reference sequence). The CDR3 has 15 amino acids. CDR3 region: CASSPPPGRTGELFF. CDR3 nucleotide sequence: TGTGCCAGCTCACCACCCCCCGGGCGCACCGGGGAGCTGTTTTTT.

This clonotype has a count of ten or more. The rearrangement uses TRBV29-1 and TRBJ2-7; D not resolved. V dropped 0 bases and J dropped 2 bases, with 8 bases sitting between them. The V gene's germline CDR1 is SQVTM and CDR2 ANQGSEA. This CDR3 is built from 13 residues. The chain's CDR3 is CSVEDGQAYEQYF. The CDR3 DNA reads TGCAGCGTTGAAGATGGCCAGGCCTACGAGCAGTACTTC.

This clonotype has more than one count but fewer than ten. This chain uses TRBV28 with TRBJ2-3; D ambiguous. CDR3 length: 12 residues. From germline, CDR1 is MDHEN and CDR2 SYDVKM. The V and J ends lost 3 bases and 5 bases respectively, with 6 bases between them. The CDR3 region is CASSFFGDTQYF. The DNA for the CDR3 is TGTGCCAGCAGTTTTTTCGGAGATACGCAGTATTTT. The entire variable domain, with the rest obtained from reference TRBV28 and TRBJ2-3, is as follows: DVKVTQSSRYLVKRTGEKVFLECVQDMDHENMFWYRQDPGLGLRLIYFSYDVKMKEKGDIPEGYSVSREKKERFSLILESASTNQTSMYLCASSFFGDTQYFGPGTRLTVL.

The chain carries TRBV27 and TRBJ2-1, with 8 bases that match TRBD2. This CDR3 is built from 15 residues. The V segment lost 5 bases and the J segment 15 bases; nucleotides outside the gene matches: 18. Looked up from germline, CDR1 is MNHEY and CDR2 is SMNVEV (reference sequence). CDR3 region: CASSRNVSPSGYGFF. The CDR3 bases are TGTGCCAGCAGTCGCAATGTTTCTCCTAGCGGGTATGGGTTCTTC.

The genes are TRBV2 and TRBJ2-3, with 13 bases fitting TRBD2. J was trimmed by 1 base and V by 9 bases; bases with no gene match: 19. CDR1 is SNHLY, CDR2 FYNNEI, per germline. This CDR3 contains 20 residues. CDR3 region: CASWRPTSGRLVRGTDTQYF. Written as DNA, the CDR3 is TGTGCCAGTTGGCGGCCGACTAGCGGGAGGTTGGTTCGTGGCACAGATACGCAGTATTTT.

This clonotype occurred many times. DNA for the CDR3: TGTGCCAGCAGTTACCCGGATTGGACAGGGATTAATCAGCCCCAGCATTTT. It encodes CASSYPDWTGINQPQHF. This chain links TRBV6-2 or TRBV6-3 with TRBJ1-5; 8 bases are shared with TRBD1. Germline V gene sequence: CDR1 MNHEY, CDR2 SVGEGT. This CDR3 comprises 17 residues. The V gene end was trimmed by 2 bases and the J gene end by 4 bases; junction bases not matched to a gene: 10.

On this clonotype: A far larger clone is one nucleotide away, so this likely arose from a read error. Because it lacks the conserved phenylalanine or tryptophan at the end, this CDR3 is likely a read error. The DNA is omitted, as the CDR3 cannot be located on it reliably, and the CDR3 follows TCRdb's listing. This chain uses TRBV12-3 or TRBV12-4 with TRBJ2-3; TRBD1, as called in the table, went unchecked against the DNA. The CDR3 spans 14 residues, counting both ends. The CDR3 region is CASSPSSRVYEQYL.

The table lists this clonotype with a few counts. The rearrangement links TRBV20-1 to TRBJ1-1; D remains ambiguous. CDR1 and CDR2 (germline): DFQATT, SNEGSKA (reference sequence). Trimming took 3 bases from V and 6 from J, leaving 11 bases between them. The CDR3 spans 12 residues. The CDR3: CSASGLRAEAFF. Written as DNA, the CDR3 is TGCAGTGCTAGCGGACTTAGGGCTGAAGCTTTCTTT.

This clonotype was counted many times. This rearrangement joins TRBV2 to TRBJ2-4, with 10 bases lining up with TRBD1. Germline loops: CDR1 SNHLY, CDR2 FYNNEI. This CDR3 is 15 amino acids long. With 6 bases clipped from V and 8 bases from J, the junction kept 10 bases outside the gene matches. The CDR3 DNA reads TGTGCCAGCAGGACCCGGGACAGGGGTAGGGACATTCAGTACTTC. Amino acid sequence: CASRTRDRGRDIQYF.

This clonotype has a handful of counts. J is TRBJ1-6 and V is TRBV9, with a tentative D call TRBD1 (6 bases). CDR3 length: 15 residues. The V end was cut by 7 bases, the J end by 8 bases, with 19 bases between. Germline CDR1 and CDR2: SGDLS and YYNGEE. The CDR3 spells CASSEGGWGDSPLHF. DNA of the CDR3: TGTGCCAGCTCCGAAGGGGGTTGGGGAGATTCACCCCTCCACTTT.

Ten or more counts support this clonotype. The CDR3 region is CASSLAGNGELFF. The CDR3 region has the DNA TGTGCCAGCAGTTTAGCGGGAAATGGAGAGCTGTTTTTT. The gene calls are TRBV12-3 or TRBV12-4 and TRBJ2-2, with D uncertain. The CDR3 spans 13 residues. With 0 bases removed from V and 11 bases from J, the gap between germline ends came to 10 bases.

The sample holds many counts of this clonotype. The rearrangement links TRBV2 to TRBJ1-1; D gene unclear. Germline-derived CDR1 and CDR2 are SNHLY and FYNNEI. The CDR3 consists of 12 residues. V gave up 5 bases and J gave up 6 bases, with 10 bases separating them. The CDR3 sequence is CASSRPLAEAFF. The DNA of the CDR3 is TGTGCCAGCAGTCGACCCCTCGCTGAAGCTTTCTTT.

The chain employs TRBV13 and TRBJ2-7, with 12 bases lining up with TRBD2. CDR3 size: 15 residues. J was trimmed by 6 bases and V by 4 bases; bases with no gene match: 7. Germline CDR1 PRHDT, CDR2 FYEKMQ (reference sequence). This CDR3 is CASSSSGTSGFEQYF. The CDR3, as DNA: TGTGCCAGCAGCTCCTCCGGGACTAGCGGGTTCGAGCAGTACTTC.

This clonotype appeared many times. V usage is TRBV10-3 and J usage is TRBJ1-6; D remains ambiguous. This CDR3 has 14 amino acids. Trimming removed 11 bases at V and 8 bases at J, with 19 bases between. CDR1 is ENHRY, CDR2 SYGVKD, per germline. The CDR3 loop is CASSTGGFYSPLHF. CDR3 DNA sequence: TGTGCCTCCTCCACGGGAGGGTTTTATTCACCCCTCCACTTT.

This clonotype was counted many times. The chain links TRBV12-3 or TRBV12-4 to TRBJ2-3; 7 nucleotides line up with TRBD1. The CDR3 spans 14 residues. V shed 5 bases, J shed 3 bases, and the junction held 5 bases outside the gene matches. This CDR3 is CASSPQGHTDTQYF. DNA of the CDR3: TGTGCCAGCAGTCCACAGGGGCATACAGATACGCAGTATTTT.

This clonotype was seen more than once but under ten times. The chain uses TRBV27 and TRBJ2-5; TRBD2 matches 10 bases. The CDR3 extends over 14 amino acids. The germline V gene has CDR1 MNHEY and CDR2 SMNVEV (reference sequence). Germline trimming cut 5 bases from V and 5 bases from J; bases unmatched to any gene: 5. The CDR3 DNA sequence: TGTGCCAGCAGTAGGGGACTAGCGTTCGAGACCCAGTACTTC. It yields the protein CASSRGLAFETQYF.

The V call is TRBV19, the J call TRBJ2-2; D remains unclear. CDR3 length equals 14 residues. V was cut by 3 bases and J by 1 base, with 6 bases left in between. Germline values: CDR1 LNHDA, CDR2 SQIVND (reference sequence). The CDR3 region has the DNA TGTGCCAGTAGTATTGAGCGGAACACCGGGGAGCTGTTTTTT. Its translation: CASSIERNTGELFF.

The chain joins TRBV2 to TRBJ2-1; the D gene is possibly TRBD2 (6 bases). V gave up 4 bases and J gave up 10 bases, with 17 bases separating them. Germline CDR1 reads SNHLY; CDR2 reads FYNNEI. The CDR3 extends over 14 amino acids. In DNA form, the CDR3 reads TGTGCCAGCAGTGCGTGGACTACCGACGGGGAGCAGTTCTTC. This encodes CASSAWTTDGEQFF. Full variable domain (remainder filled in from reference TRBV2 and TRBJ2-1): EPEVTQTPSHQVTQMGQEVILRCVPISNHLYFYWYRQILGQKVEFLVSFYNNEISEKSEIFDDQFSVERPDGSNFTLKIRSTKLEDSAMYFCASSAWTTDGEQFFGPGTRLTVL.

V usage is TRBV29-1 and J usage is TRBJ2-2, with D possibly being TRBD2 (5 bases). The germline V and J ends were trimmed by 7 bases and 7 bases, with 22 bases remaining between them. Germline CDR1 is SQVTM and CDR2 is ANQGSEA. The CDR3 is 15 residues long. The CDR3 region is CSDRGSTLRGGELFF. In nucleotides, the CDR3 is TGCAGCGACCGTGGATCCACCCTCCGGGGCGGGGAGCTGTTTTTT.

This clonotype showed up many times. J is TRBJ2-7 and V is TRBV27; D gene unclear. Trimming took off 5 bases at V and 4 bases at J, with 18 bases between the two ends. The CDR3 runs to 15 residues. Germline V gene lookup returns CDR1 MNHEY and CDR2 SMNVEV (reference sequence). In DNA form, the CDR3 reads TGTGCCAGCAGTCTCCGGCCAGATGCTAAGTACGAGCAGTACTTC. Translation gives CASSLRPDAKYEQYF.

This clonotype was observed many times. This chain uses TRBV6-1 with TRBJ2-7; TRBD2 aligns across 14 bases. This CDR3 spans 18 amino acids. Trimming took 1 base from V and 3 from J; bases not matched to a gene: 8. Germline V gene sequence: CDR1 MNHNS, CDR2 SASEGT. The CDR3 loop is CASSEGLAGGKDNYEQYF. CDR3 DNA: TGTGCCAGCAGTGAAGGACTAGCGGGAGGGAAGGATAACTACGAGCAGTACTTC.

This clonotype was counted ten times or more. V and J are TRBV19 and TRBJ2-7; possibly TRBD1 for D (6 bases). Trimming cost V 5 bases and J 2 bases, with 13 bases left between them. Germline V lookup: CDR1 LNHDA, CDR2 SQIVND (reference sequence). The CDR3 spans 14 residues. The DNA of the CDR3 is TGTGCCAGTAGTTCCCAGACAGGAGCCTACGAGCAGTACTTC. Amino acids: CASSSQTGAYEQYF.

This clonotype was seen repeatedly, ten times or more. V gene TRBV11-2 combines with J gene TRBJ2-2; the D is unclear. The V gene's germline CDR1 is SGHAT and CDR2 FQNNGV. Trimming left V 3 bases short and J 5 bases short, with 13 bases between. This CDR3 is 15 amino acids long. The CDR3, as DNA: TGTGCCAGCAGCTTCGTCCCGCGTCGAACCGGGGAGCTGTTTTTT. As protein: CASSFVPRRTGELFF.

The genes are TRBV7-9 and TRBJ2-7; tentatively, D is TRBD1 (5 bases). Deletions cut 5 bases from V and 3 bases from J, with 14 bases between. The CDR3 is 14 amino acids. Germline V CDR1 and CDR2: SEHNR, FQNEAQ (reference sequence). CDR3 DNA: TGTGCCAGCAGCCCGCGCACAACAGGCTACGAGCAGTACTTC. It translates to CASSPRTTGYEQYF.

As to this clonotype: A single base is all that separates this from a far larger clone, so a read error is likely. The chain combines TRBV28 with TRBJ2-5; the D call may be TRBD1 or TRBD2 (5 bases each). The V gene's germline CDR1 is MDHEN and CDR2 SYDVKM. Trimming stripped 6 bases from V and 2 bases from J, with 13 bases between. This CDR3 is built from 14 residues. Here the CDR3 reads CASSRWGRQETQYF. CDR3 DNA sequence: TGTGCCAGCAGCCGATGGGGGAGACAAGAGACCCAGTACTTC.

This clonotype was seen a few times. The chain is built from TRBV7-8 and TRBJ2-2; D not certain. The CDR3 consists of 15 residues. V lost 1 base, J lost 5 bases, and 11 bases lay in between. Germline V gene data show CDR1 as SGHVS and CDR2 as FQNEAQ. CDR3 sequence (DNA): TGTGCCAGCAGCTTAGGCTTTGTAAGAACCGGGGAGCTGTTTTTT. Translated: CASSLGFVRTGELFF.

This clonotype was seen at least ten times. The V gene is TRBV28, the J gene TRBJ2-5; no clear D gene. Trimming cost V 5 bases and J 5 bases, with 18 bases left between them. There are 15 residues in the CDR3. CDR1 is MDHEN, CDR2 SYDVKM, per germline. The CDR3, as DNA: TGTGCCAGCAGTCACAGCCCCGGTCGTCCGGAGACCCAGTACTTC. This gives the protein CASSHSPGRPETQYF.

J is TRBJ2-1 and V is TRBV20-1; TRBD2 agrees at 10 bases. The CDR3 length is 15 residues. Trimming at V came to 5 bases and at J to 4 bases, leaving 8 bases not matched to a gene. Germline loops: CDR1 DFQATT, CDR2 SNEGSKA (reference sequence). The CDR3 bases are TGCAGTGCTCCAGGAACTAGCGGGAATTACAATGAGCAGTTCTTC. Protein sequence: CSAPGTSGNYNEQFF.